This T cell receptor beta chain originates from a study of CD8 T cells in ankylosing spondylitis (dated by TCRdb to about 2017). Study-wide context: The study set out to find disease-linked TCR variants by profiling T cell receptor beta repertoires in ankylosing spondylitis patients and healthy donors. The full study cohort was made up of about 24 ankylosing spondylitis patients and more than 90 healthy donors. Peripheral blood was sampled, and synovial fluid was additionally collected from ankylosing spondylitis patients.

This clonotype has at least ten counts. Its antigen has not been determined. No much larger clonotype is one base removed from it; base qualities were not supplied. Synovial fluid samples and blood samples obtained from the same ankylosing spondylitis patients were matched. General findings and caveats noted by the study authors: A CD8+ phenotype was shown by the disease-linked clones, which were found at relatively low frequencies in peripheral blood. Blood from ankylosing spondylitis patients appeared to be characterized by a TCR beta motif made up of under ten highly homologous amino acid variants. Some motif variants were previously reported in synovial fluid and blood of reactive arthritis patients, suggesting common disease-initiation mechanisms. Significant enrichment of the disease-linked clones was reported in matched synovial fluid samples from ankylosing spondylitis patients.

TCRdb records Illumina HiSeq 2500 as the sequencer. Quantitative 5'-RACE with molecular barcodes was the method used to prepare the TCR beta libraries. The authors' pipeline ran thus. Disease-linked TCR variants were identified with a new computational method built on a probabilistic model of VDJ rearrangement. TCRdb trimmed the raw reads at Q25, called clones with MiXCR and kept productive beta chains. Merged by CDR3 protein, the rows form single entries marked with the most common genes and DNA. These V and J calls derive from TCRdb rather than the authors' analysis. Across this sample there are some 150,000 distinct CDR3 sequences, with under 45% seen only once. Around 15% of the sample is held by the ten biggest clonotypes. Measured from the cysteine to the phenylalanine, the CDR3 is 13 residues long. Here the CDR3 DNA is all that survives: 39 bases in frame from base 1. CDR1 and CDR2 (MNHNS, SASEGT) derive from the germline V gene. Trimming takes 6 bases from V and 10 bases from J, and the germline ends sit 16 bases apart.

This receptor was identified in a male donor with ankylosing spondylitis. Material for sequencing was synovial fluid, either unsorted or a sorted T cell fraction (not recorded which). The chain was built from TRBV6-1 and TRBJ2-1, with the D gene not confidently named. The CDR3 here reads CASSTLEIGEQFF. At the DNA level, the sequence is TGTGCCAGCAGCACCCTTGAGATCGGGGAGCAGTTCTTC.